These T cell receptor beta chains were read from a single sample in a study of blood T cell repertoires in COVID-19. Clones were sequenced by immunoSEQ multiplex PCR, and TCRdb holds only the in-frame ones, with some missing. The sample includes about 63,000 clones, 70% to 85% of them seen just once. The sequenced sample consisted of peripheral blood. The receptors stem from a human donor in a cohort sampled during active COVID-19. Each CDR3 is given with its conserved first and last residue. Each record gives: CDR3 length, J gene, V gene, D gene, CDR3 DNA, CDR3 protein. D genes are given only for firm matches.

cdr3_length: 13
j_call: TRBJ1-3
v_call: TRBV5-6
d_call: NA
cdr3_nt: TGTGCCAGCAGCTTGGGGCGGGGAAACACCATATATTTT
cdr3_aa: CASSLGRGNTIYF

cdr3_length: 14
j_call: TRBJ1-1
v_call: TRBV7-3
d_call: NA
cdr3_nt: TGTGCCAGCAGCTCGGGGGGCATGAACACTGAAGCTTTCTTT
cdr3_aa: CASSSGGMNTEAFF

cdr3_length: 16
j_call: TRBJ2-1
v_call: TRBV10-3
d_call: TRBD2
cdr3_nt: TGTGCCATCAGTGAGTCGACCGAACTAGCGGACAATGAGCAGTTCTTC
cdr3_aa: CAISESTELADNEQFF

cdr3_length: 14
j_call: TRBJ2-7
v_call: TRBV28
d_call: TRBD1
cdr3_nt: TGTGCCAGCAGTTTTGGACAGGGCAAGCGGGAGCAGTACTTC
cdr3_aa: CASSFGQGKREQYF

cdr3_length: 12
j_call: TRBJ2-2
v_call: TRBV5-1
d_call: NA
cdr3_nt: TGCGCCAGCAGCTTTAATACCGGGGAGCTGTTTTTT
cdr3_aa: CASSFNTGELFF

cdr3_length: 15
j_call: TRBJ2-2
v_call: TRBV7-3
d_call: NA
cdr3_nt: TGTGCCAGCAGCCAGGGGACATTCAACACCGGGGAGCTGTTTTTT
cdr3_aa: CASSQGTFNTGELFF

cdr3_length: 16
j_call: TRBJ1-5
v_call: TRBV21-1
d_call: NA
cdr3_nt: TGTGCCAGCAGCGGGGGCAGGACCTATAGCAATCAGCCCCAGCATTTT
cdr3_aa: CASSGGRTYSNQPQHF

cdr3_length: 15
j_call: TRBJ2-1
v_call: TRBV19
d_call: TRBD2
cdr3_nt: TGTGCCAGTAAGACTAGCGGGGGTTCCTACAATGAGCAGTTCTTC
cdr3_aa: CASKTSGGSYNEQFF

cdr3_length: 15
j_call: TRBJ1-4
v_call: TRBV28
d_call: NA
cdr3_nt: TGTGCCAGCAGCCTCCCGGGGGGGTCTAATGAAAAACTGTTTTTT
cdr3_aa: CASSLPGGSNEKLFF

cdr3_length: 16
j_call: TRBJ2-1
v_call: TRBV5-8
d_call: TRBD1
cdr3_nt: TGTGCCAGCAGCTCTTCCAGGACAGGGCGTTACAATGAGCAGTTCTTC
cdr3_aa: CASSSSRTGRYNEQFF

cdr3_length: 16
j_call: TRBJ1-2
v_call: TRBV6-1
d_call: NA
cdr3_nt: TGTGCCAGCAGTGAAACACCGGACAGTGCTGGGGGTGGCTACACCTTC
cdr3_aa: CASSETPDSAGGGYTF